The sequence of this T cell receptor (beta chain) was determined in a study of T-cell memory formation after mild COVID-19. Study-wide context: The TCR clusters were mostly specific to one donor. Study-level findings and limits: For contracting clones, CD4+ ones sat mainly in CM and EM, CD8+ in EMRA.

Worth noting for this clonotype: Antigen: not known.

TCRdb processed the 5' RACE reads anew with MiXCR; each CDR3 protein has one entry. The table includes 470,000 or so distinct CDR3 sequences, around 19% detected once. From germline, CDR1 is SGDLS and CDR2 YYNGEE. The CDR3 has 14 amino acids. With 2 bases removed from V and 1 base from J, the gap between germline ends came to 9 bases. The receptor comes from an adult woman who had mild COVID-19 (a few samples of this study predate the infection). Cell type and time point are not known. This chain links TRBV9 with TRBJ1-1; D unresolved. The sample taken for sequencing was PBMCs or a T cell subset sorted from them (not recorded which). The CDR3 DNA sequence: TGTGCCAGCAGCGTGGCAGCCGGGAACACTGAAGCTTTCTTT. Encoded protein: CASSVAAGNTEAFF. Variable domain in full (rest from reference TRBV9 and TRBJ1-1): DSGVTQTPKHLITATGQRVTLRCSPRSGDLSVYWYQQSLDQGLQFLIQYYNGEERAKGNILERFSAQQFPDLHSELNLSSLELGDSALYFCASSVAAGNTEAFFGQGTRLTVV.